These 29 T cell receptor beta chains were sequenced from one sample in a study of blood T cell repertoires in COVID-19. TCRdb's table, derived via immunoSEQ multiplex PCR, lists solely in-frame clones and lacks some. The repertoire has fewer than 350,000 clones, roughly 90% of them found once; the top ten carry around 1%. The sequencing input was PBMCs or T cells enriched from blood (not recorded which). The receptors derive from a woman aged 30 to 39 who had recovered from COVID-19.

The chain links TRBV10-3 to TRBJ1-3; no reliable D call. V dropped 10 bases and J dropped 2 bases, with 18 bases sitting between them. CDR1 and CDR2 (germline): ENHRY, SYGVKD. The CDR3 spans 15 residues. The CDR3 coding sequence is TGTGCCACGGCCTCGGGCAGCGGGACTGGAAACACCATATATTTT. Translated, it gives CATASGSGTGNTIYF.

This clone was detected only once. The genes are TRBV11-3 and TRBJ2-3; tentative D call: TRBD2 (5 bases). CDR3 length equals 17 residues. Germline V lookup: CDR1 SGHNT, CDR2 YENEEA. V was pared by 0 bases and J by 0 bases, with 13 bases between. The CDR3 loop is CASSLDFAGASTDTQYF. For the CDR3, the DNA is TGTGCCAGCAGCTTAGATTTTGCGGGTGCTAGCACAGATACGCAGTATTTT.

The chain has TRBV15 and TRBJ2-3; D gene ambiguous. V dropped 3 bases and J dropped 1 base, with 5 bases sitting between them. Germline V gene data show CDR1 as LNHNV and CDR2 as YYDKDF (reference sequence). CDR3 length: 13 amino acids. The CDR3 nucleotides are TGTGCCACCAGCAGCGCGGGCACAGATACGCAGTATTTT. The encoded protein is CATSSAGTDTQYF.

This clone was seen a few times. The chain recombines TRBV28 with TRBJ2-7, with TRBD1 identical over 7 bases. This CDR3 is built from 13 residues. In germline, CDR1 is MDHEN, CDR2 SYDVKM. With 5 bases clipped from V and 5 bases from J, the junction kept 6 bases outside the gene matches. In nucleotides, the CDR3 is TGTGCCAGCAGTGTTAGGGGGCGCGACGAGCAGTACTTC. Translating it yields CASSVRGRDEQYF.

The J gene is TRBJ2-3, the V gene TRBV28, with a weak D call TRBD1 (6 bases). V lost 4 bases and J 1 base, leaving 9 bases between the germline ends. CDR3 size: 14 residues. In germline, CDR1 is MDHEN, CDR2 SYDVKM. The CDR3 sequence: CASSSGQRTDTQYF. CDR3 nucleotide sequence: TGTGCCAGCAGTTCAGGACAGCGCACAGATACGCAGTATTTT.

The V and J genes are TRBV27 and TRBJ2-2; 7 bases align to TRBD1. The CDR3 sequence is 14 residues long. CDR1 is MNHEY and CDR2 is SMNVEV in the germline V gene (reference sequence). The ends lost 3 bases at V and 4 bases at J; junction bases unmatched: 2. The CDR3 sequence is CASSFRGTTGELFF. For the CDR3, the DNA is TGTGCCAGCAGTTTCAGGGGGACCACCGGGGAGCTGTTTTTT.

The chain has TRBV6-5 and TRBJ1-2, with TRBD1 identical over 9 bases. CDR1 is MNHEY, CDR2 SVGAGI, per germline. The trim removed 6 bases at V and 8 bases at J, leaving 10 bases unmatched. CDR3 length equals 14 residues. CDR3 nucleotides: TGTGCCAGCAGCCCGGGACAGGGCCTACGGGGCTACACCTTC. Amino acid sequence: CASSPGQGLRGYTF.

This clone came up a few times. The V gene is TRBV6-6, the J gene TRBJ2-1; TRBD2 agrees at 9 bases. The CDR3 is 16 amino acids. Germline CDR1 MNHNY, CDR2 SVGAGI (reference sequence). V lost 0 bases to trimming and J lost 3 bases; unmatched junction nucleotides: 3. CDR3 sequence reads: CASSYSVAGDYNEQFF. CDR3 DNA sequence: TGTGCCAGCAGTTACTCCGTAGCGGGGGACTACAATGAGCAGTTCTTC.

J is TRBJ1-5 and V is TRBV4-1, with 7 nucleotides matching TRBD1. The CDR3 runs 15 residues. The ends lost 0 bases at V and 4 bases at J; junction bases unmatched: 3. Germline V gives CDR1 MGHRA, CDR2 YSYEKL. CDR3 sequence: CASSQETGRNQPQHF. CDR3 nucleotide sequence: TGCGCCAGCAGCCAAGAGACAGGGAGAAATCAGCCCCAGCATTTT.

J is TRBJ2-1 and V is TRBV3-1 (or the pseudogene TRBV3-2), with TRBD2 identical over 10 bases. Per the germline V gene, CDR1 is LGHDT and CDR2 is YNNKEL (reference sequence). The CDR3 is 17 residues long. V was clipped by 0 bases and J by 2 bases; unmatched bases: 4. In DNA form, the CDR3 reads TGTGCCAGCAGCCAAGATAGCGGGGGGTTACCCTACAATGAGCAGTTCTTC. It encodes CASSQDSGGLPYNEQFF.

CDR3 nucleotide sequence: TGCGCCAGCAGCGTATCGTCAGGGGCCCACGAGCAGTACTTC. As protein: CASSVSSGAHEQYF. The V call is TRBV5-1, the J call TRBJ2-7; D may be TRBD1 (6 bases). The germline CDR1 and CDR2 sequences are SGHRS and YFSETQ. The CDR3 extends over 14 amino acids. Trimming took off 4 bases at V and 5 bases at J, with 16 bases between the two ends.

The chain links TRBV5-1 to TRBJ2-2; tentatively, D is TRBD1 (6 bases). The CDR3 contains 16 residues. Trimming removed 0 bases at V and 5 bases at J, with 14 bases between. Germline V CDR1 and CDR2: SGHRS, YFSETQ. CDR3 coding DNA: TGCGCCAGCAGCTTGGAAGGGGGAATAGGGACCGGGGAGCTGTTTTTT. This encodes CASSLEGGIGTGELFF.

CDR3: CSVAAKPQETQYF. The CDR3 region has the DNA TGCAGCGTTGCTGCGAAACCACAAGAGACCCAGTACTTC. The V gene is TRBV29-1, the J gene TRBJ2-5; D ambiguous. Germline V CDR1 and CDR2: SQVTM, ANQGSEA. The CDR3 sequence is 13 residues long. Trimming stripped 4 bases from V and 2 bases from J, with 11 bases between.

This clone was counted a few times. This rearrangement joins TRBV7-3 to TRBJ2-1; 10 bases line up with TRBD1. The J segment lost 4 bases and the V segment lost 6 bases, leaving 3 bases of the junction unmatched. CDR3 length: 14 residues. CDR1 is SGHTA, CDR2 FQGTGA, per germline. CDR3 DNA sequence: TGTGCCAGCAGTCGGGACAGGGGTTACAATGAGCAGTTCTTC. It specifies CASSRDRGYNEQFF.

This clone was observed once. The chain links TRBV5-1 to TRBJ2-3; TRBD1 agrees at 7 bases. Germline values: CDR1 SGHRS, CDR2 YFSETQ. V gave up 3 bases and J gave up 2 bases; unmatched junction bases: 12. The CDR3 covers 17 residues. As DNA, the CDR3 is TGCGCCAGCAGCTCAAACGACAGGGTCATATACACAGATACGCAGTATTTT. This gives the protein CASSSNDRVIYTDTQYF.

This chain uses TRBV9 with TRBJ2-6; no definite D call. CDR3 length: 16 amino acids. Germline lookup yields CDR1 SGDLS and CDR2 YYNGEE. Trimming shortened V by 0 bases and J by 5 bases, and 12 bases separated the two germline ends. CDR3 DNA: TGTGCCAGCAGCGTAGGGCGACACAACAGGGCCAACGTCCTGACTTTC. Residues: CASSVGRHNRANVLTF. The entire variable domain, with the rest obtained from reference TRBV9 and TRBJ2-6, is as follows: DSGVTQTPKHLITATGQRVTLRCSPRSGDLSVYWYQQSLDQGLQFLIQYYNGEERAKGNILERFSAQQFPDLHSELNLSSLELGDSALYFCASSVGRHNRANVLTFGAGSRLTVL.

J is TRBJ1-5 and V is TRBV28; D not certain. This CDR3 has 16 amino acids. Trimming cost V 3 bases and J 2 bases, with 14 bases left between them. Germline values: CDR1 MDHEN, CDR2 SYDVKM. CDR3 sequence (DNA): TGTGCCAGCAGTTTGGTGTTCAGGTCAGGCAATCAGCCCCAGCATTTT. The encoded protein is CASSLVFRSGNQPQHF.

V and J are TRBV10-3 and TRBJ2-5; TRBD1 matches 8 bases. Trimming took 3 bases from V and 3 from J; bases not matched to a gene: 9. This CDR3 is 16 amino acids long. CDR1 is ENHRY and CDR2 is SYGVKD in the germline V gene. The CDR3 sequence: CAISDHYRGWEETQYF. CDR3 nucleotides: TGTGCCATCAGTGACCATTACAGGGGGTGGGAAGAGACCCAGTACTTC.

The rearrangement joins TRBV27 to TRBJ1-5; tentatively, D is TRBD1 (6 bases). The V gene lost 4 bases and the J gene lost 6 bases, with 13 bases spanning the gap. Germline loops: CDR1 MNHEY, CDR2 SMNVEV (reference sequence). CDR3 length equals 14 residues. This CDR3 is CASSYTGKAQPQHF. CDR3 DNA: TGTGCCAGCAGTTATACAGGGAAGGCTCAGCCCCAGCATTTT.

The rearrangement links TRBV28 to TRBJ1-6; unclear D gene. Germline V CDR1 and CDR2: MDHEN, SYDVKM. This CDR3 comprises 15 residues. With 6 bases removed from V and 10 bases from J, the gap between germline ends came to 19 bases. CDR3 sequence (DNA): TGTGCCAGCAGCCCTATGAATGAAGTCCAATCACCCCTCCACTTT. Encoded protein: CASSPMNEVQSPLHF.

CDR3 residues: CASRFADNYNSPLHF. In DNA form, the CDR3 reads TGTGCCAGTAGATTCGCTGACAACTATAATTCACCCCTCCACTTT. The chain joins TRBV19 to TRBJ1-6; D not resolved. The CDR3 runs 15 residues. From germline, CDR1 is LNHDA and CDR2 SQIVND (reference sequence). V lost 6 bases to trimming and J lost 3 bases, with 12 bases between them.

This clone was seen a single time. The chain carries TRBV28 and TRBJ2-1; 12 bases agree with TRBD2. The CDR3 loop spans 15 amino acids. Germline V gives CDR1 MDHEN, CDR2 SYDVKM. Trimming took 5 bases from V and 4 from J; bases not matched to a gene: 3. The CDR3 reads CASSRTSGTYNEQFF. The CDR3 coding sequence is TGTGCCAGCAGTCGGACTAGCGGGACATACAATGAGCAGTTCTTC. The entire variable domain, with the rest obtained from reference TRBV28 and TRBJ2-1, is as follows: DVKVTQSSRYLVKRTGEKVFLECVQDMDHENMFWYRQDPGLGLRLIYFSYDVKMKEKGDIPEGYSVSREKKERFSLILESASTNQTSMYLCASSRTSGTYNEQFFGPGTRLTVL.

The V call is TRBV5-1, the J call TRBJ2-1; 7 nucleotides match TRBD1. J lost 8 bases, V lost 4 bases, and 15 bases had no gene match. This CDR3 comprises 16 residues. Germline V gene lookup returns CDR1 SGHRS and CDR2 YFSETQ. The CDR3 nucleotides read TGCGCCAGCAGCAGTTACAGGGGAACTACGAGGGATGAGCAGTTCTTC. Translation: CASSSYRGTTRDEQFF.

The chain uses TRBV29-1 and TRBJ1-2; no definite D call. CDR1 is SQVTM and CDR2 is ANQGSEA in the germline V gene. Trimming left V 4 bases short and J 4 bases short, with 7 bases between. The CDR3 totals 11 residues. In nucleotides, the CDR3 is TGCAGCGTTGTAGGAGCCTATGGCTACACCTTC. Translating it yields CSVVGAYGYTF.

This rearrangement joins TRBV19 to TRBJ1-2; D is undetermined. With 2 bases removed from V and 4 bases from J, the gap between germline ends came to 14 bases. The V gene's germline CDR1 is LNHDA and CDR2 SQIVND (reference sequence). The CDR3 has 15 amino acids. CDR3 sequence reads: CASSIRAGVLYGYTF. As DNA, the CDR3 is TGTGCCAGTAGTATACGAGCAGGTGTCCTCTATGGCTACACCTTC.

The V gene is TRBV27, the J gene TRBJ2-1; D ambiguous. Germline V gene sequence: CDR1 MNHEY, CDR2 SMNVEV (reference sequence). The CDR3 loop spans 13 amino acids. V lost 2 bases to trimming and J lost 6 bases, with 8 bases between them. In nucleotides, the CDR3 is TGTGCCAGCAGTTTACCCGGCGGCAATGAGCAGTTCTTC. This translates into CASSLPGGNEQFF.

The chain is built from TRBV6-2 or TRBV6-3 and TRBJ2-1; no clear D gene. Germline-derived CDR1 and CDR2 are MNHEY and SVGEGT. Trimming left V 1 base short and J 5 bases short, with 3 bases between. The CDR3 extends over 12 amino acids. The CDR3 reads CASSYLDNEQFF. In nucleotides, the CDR3 is TGTGCCAGCAGTTACTTAGACAATGAGCAGTTCTTC.

J is TRBJ2-1 and V is TRBV5-1, with 8 bases lining up with TRBD2. The CDR3 spans 16 residues. Germline CDR1 is SGHRS and CDR2 is YFSETQ. J gave up 6 bases and V 4 bases, and 12 bases lay outside the gene matches. The CDR3, as DNA: TGCGCCAGCAGCAGCCTGGGCGGGAGGACCCGCAATGAGCAGTTCTTC. This translates into CASSSLGGRTRNEQFF.

The V call is TRBV2, the J call TRBJ1-1; no clear D gene. Germline CDR1 is SNHLY and CDR2 is FYNNEI. This CDR3 has 15 amino acids. V lost 1 base and J lost 0, with 9 bases in between. The DNA of the CDR3 is TGTGCCAGCAGTGAAGGGGAGGGCCTGAACACTGAAGCTTTCTTT. It specifies CASSEGEGLNTEAFF. Complete variable domain (other parts from reference TRBV2 and TRBJ1-1): EPEVTQTPSHQVTQMGQEVILRCVPISNHLYFYWYRQILGQKVEFLVSFYNNEISEKSEIFDDQFSVERPDGSNFTLKIRSTKLEDSAMYFCASSEGEGLNTEAFFGQGTRLTVV.